This T cell receptor (beta chain) was found in a study of cytomegalovirus exposure and HLA in healthy donors. V was cut by 3 bases and J by 2 bases, with 11 bases left in between. The CDR3 consists of 15 residues. The germline V gene encodes CDR1 KGHSH and CDR2 LQKENI. 60 Vbeta and 13 Jbeta primers were used in PCR. Produced via immunoSEQ multiplex PCR; TCRdb's table is partial and in-frame only. There are more than 85,000 clones in the sample; approximately 80% occur only once, and around 4% lies in the top ten. The TCR originated in a female donor in good health and CMV-seropositive. Sequenced input: PBMCs. The chain has TRBV18 and TRBJ1-5; D remains unclear. The CDR3 DNA follows: TGTGCCAGCTCACCCGGACGGGGAGGCAATCAGCCCCAGCATTTT. It yields the protein CASSPGRGGNQPQHF.